This TCR beta chain was observed in a study of OX40 agonist ivuxolimab in advanced cancers. At the level of the study: Patients were approximately 80% male with ages about 23 to 80, mean about 60. Whole-study findings and limits: The investigators did not determine what antigen specificity the expanded peripheral T cells had.

The germline CDR1 and CDR2 sequences are SGHRS and YFSETQ. The CDR3 totals 15 residues. Trimming left V 1 base short and J 1 base short, with 11 bases between. Autoimmune disease history or systemic immunosuppression disqualified patients. Of note for this clone: Its antigen remains unknown.

Data came from immunoSEQ multiplex PCR; TCRdb stores just in-frame clones and leaves some out. Of under 100,000 clones listed, more than 80% are singletons. The source material was CD4+ or CD8+ T cells sorted from blood, sampled in a trial of the OX40 agonist ivuxolimab. The gene calls are TRBV5-1 and TRBJ2-5; D is possibly TRBD2 (7 bases). This clonotype was sampled from an adult with an advanced solid tumor such as melanoma, head and neck, liver or kidney cancer. The CDR3 spells CASSLNAGAQETQYF. The DNA of the CDR3 is TGCGCCAGCAGCTTGAACGCGGGGGCCCAAGAGACCCAGTACTTC.